This T cell receptor beta chain was recorded in a study of blood T cell repertoires in COVID-19. The V segment lost 5 bases and the J segment 4 bases; nucleotides outside the gene matches: 8. CDR1 is KGHSH and CDR2 is LQKENI in the germline V gene. This CDR3 spans 17 amino acids. Profiling relied on immunoSEQ multiplex PCR, and the TCRdb table lists in-frame clones only, not all of them. In the table there are about 40,000 clones, roughly 75% of which are singletons. The chain uses TRBV18 and TRBJ2-3, with 14 bases that match TRBD2. The TCR originated in a man at least 80 years old with active or convalescent COVID-19. The sequenced material came from peripheral blood. Written as DNA, the CDR3 is TGTGCCAGCTCATTGGGACTAGCGGGAGTTCGCTCAGATACGCAGTATTTT. Its translation is CASSLGLAGVRSDTQYF.